The 18 T cell receptor beta chains in this list originate from one sample, sequenced in a study of shared clonotypes between healthy human individuals. Clones were sequenced by immunoSEQ multiplex PCR, and TCRdb holds only the in-frame ones, with some missing. Of approximately 500,000 clones in the sample, around four fifths were seen once. Sample: PBMCs. The receptors come from a woman in her forties in good health. Some clones in this sample may be carry-over from other donors' samples.

As DNA, the CDR3 is TGTGCCTGGAGTGTATTGAGTCCCGGGGAGCTGTTTTTT. Its translation: CAWSVLSPGELFF. This chain joins TRBV30 and TRBJ2-2, with D unresolved. Germline V gives CDR1 GTSNPN, CDR2 SVGIG (reference sequence). This CDR3 is 13 amino acids long. V lost 0 bases to trimming and J lost 6 bases, with 8 bases between them. Full variable domain (rest looked up from reference TRBV30 and TRBJ2-2): SQTIHQWPATLVQPVGSPLSLECTVEGTSNPNLYWYRQAAGRGLQLLFYSVGIGQISSEVPQNLSASRPQDRQFILSSKKLLLSDSGFYLCAWSVLSPGELFFGEGSRLTVL.

This chain joins TRBV28 and TRBJ1-2, with D perhaps TRBD1 (6 bases). V shed 3 bases and J shed 3 bases, with 8 bases lying between them. Looked up from germline, CDR1 is MDHEN and CDR2 is SYDVKM. This CDR3 is built from 13 residues. The CDR3 coding sequence is TGTGCCAGCAGTTTGGGGGGGCACTATGGCTACACCTTC. It specifies CASSLGGHYGYTF.

The chain joins TRBV28 to TRBJ1-3; maybe TRBD1 (6 bases). CDR3 size: 13 residues. Deletions cut 8 bases from V and 6 bases from J, with 14 bases between. Germline lookup yields CDR1 MDHEN and CDR2 SYDVKM. The CDR3 is CASREGVLNTIYF. CDR3 bases: TGTGCCAGCCGGGAGGGGGTCCTAAACACCATATATTTT.

The chain has TRBV18 and TRBJ2-1; 7 nucleotides agree with TRBD1. CDR1 KGHSH and CDR2 LQKENI come from the germline V gene. There are 16 residues in the CDR3. Germline trimming cut 3 bases from V and 0 bases from J; bases unmatched to any gene: 5. The CDR3 protein is CASSPDRSTSYNEQFF. In nucleotides, the CDR3 is TGTGCCAGCTCACCGGACAGGTCTACCTCCTACAATGAGCAGTTCTTC.

V usage is TRBV15 and J usage is TRBJ2-2; 9 bases align to TRBD2. Germline CDR1 LNHNV, CDR2 YYDKDF (reference sequence). The CDR3 totals 19 residues. The junction had 16 bases not matched to a gene; V was cut back by 1 base and J by 7 bases. CDR3 amino acids: CATSRGSRLAGGVNGELFF. The CDR3 DNA reads TGTGCCACCAGCAGAGGGAGTCGGCTGGCGGGAGGGGTCAACGGGGAGCTGTTTTTT.

The rearrangement joins TRBV9 to TRBJ1-1; D uncertain. The CDR3 loop spans 16 amino acids. Germline V gene data show CDR1 as SGDLS and CDR2 as YYNGEE. V lost 0 bases to trimming and J lost 3 bases, with 15 bases between them. In DNA form, the CDR3 reads TGTGCCAGCAGCGTAGGCCGGAACGGGGTTGACACTGAAGCTTTCTTT. Its protein is CASSVGRNGVDTEAFF.

The chain couples TRBV15 to TRBJ2-1; tentatively, D is TRBD1 (5 bases). V lost 3 bases and J lost 5, with 11 bases in between. The germline V gene has CDR1 LNHNV and CDR2 YYDKDF (reference sequence). The CDR3 spans 14 residues. The DNA for the CDR3 is TGTGCCACCAGCAGGGCCCGGACACACAATGAGCAGTTCTTC. This translates into CATSRARTHNEQFF.

This chain connects TRBV18 to TRBJ1-5; TRBD1 matches 9 bases. The junction had 2 bases not matched to a gene; V was cut back by 3 bases and J by 2 bases. The CDR3 has 15 residues. Germline V lookup: CDR1 KGHSH, CDR2 LQKENI. The CDR3 DNA reads as TGTGCCAGCTCACCGGGACAGGGCGGCAATCAGCCCCAGCATTTT. Protein product: CASSPGQGGNQPQHF.

The rearrangement uses TRBV19 and TRBJ2-7, with unresolved D. This CDR3 is 13 amino acids long. Per the germline V gene, CDR1 is LNHDA and CDR2 is SQIVND (reference sequence). Trimming shortened V by 4 bases and J by 2 bases, and 9 bases separated the two germline ends. The CDR3, as DNA: TGTGCCAGTAGTAGAGCTGGGCCCTACGAGCAGTACTTC. Residues: CASSRAGPYEQYF.

The genes are TRBV6-1 and TRBJ1-1; unclear D gene. V was shortened by 6 bases and J by 0 bases, with 5 bases between the two germline ends. Germline V gene data show CDR1 as MNHNS and CDR2 as SASEGT. There are 12 residues in the CDR3. The CDR3 sequence: CASRVLNTEAFF. CDR3 coding DNA: TGTGCCAGCAGGGTATTGAACACTGAAGCTTTCTTT.

The chain employs TRBV19 and TRBJ1-4; the D gene is possibly TRBD1 (5 bases). The germline V gene encodes CDR1 LNHDA and CDR2 SQIVND (reference sequence). V was pared by 4 bases and J by 8 bases, with 20 bases between. The length of the CDR3 is 16 residues. CDR3 DNA sequence: TGTGCCAGTAGTAACAAAAGGGGAAGGGATGGAGAAAAACTGTTTTTT. Translation: CASSNKRGRDGEKLFF.

The genes are TRBV18 and TRBJ2-3, with TRBD1 identical over 9 bases. The CDR3 extends over 15 amino acids. Trimming cost V 6 bases and J 6 bases; bases outside gene matches: 10. Germline CDR1 and CDR2: KGHSH and LQKENI. Here the CDR3 reads CASSATGGTSDTQYF. CDR3 DNA sequence: TGTGCCAGCTCTGCCACAGGGGGCACATCGGATACGCAGTATTTT.

The CDR3 loop reads CASSPPGRGSGEQYF. The CDR3 coding sequence is TGTGCCAGCTCACCACCGGGAAGGGGAAGCGGCGAGCAGTACTTC. This chain connects TRBV18 to TRBJ2-7, with D possibly being TRBD1 or TRBD2 (5 bases each). V was pared by 0 bases and J by 6 bases, with 15 bases between. This CDR3 spans 15 amino acids. Germline assignment: CDR1 KGHSH and CDR2 LQKENI.

Notes on this clone: A junction boundary mismatches the germline segment, possibly from a read error. This sequence joins TRBV28 and TRBJ2-2; TRBD1 is a possible D gene (6 bases). CDR1 MDHEN and CDR2 SYDVKM come from the germline V gene. This CDR3 has 15 amino acids. The CDR3 is CASRPPGRGDSELSF. The CDR3 DNA sequence: TGTGCCAGCAGGCCCCCGGGCAGGGGCGATTCGGAGCTGTCTTTT.

The V gene is TRBV4-3, the J gene TRBJ1-2; TRBD1 is a possible D gene (6 bases). CDR3 length equals 13 residues. Looked up from germline, CDR1 is LGHNA and CDR2 is YSLEER. V was shortened by 4 bases and J by 2 bases, with 8 bases between the two germline ends. The CDR3 sequence: CASSLTGNYGYTF. Written as DNA, the CDR3 is TGCGCCAGCAGCCTTACAGGGAACTATGGCTACACCTTC.

This clone has a handful of counts. This rearrangement joins TRBV30 to TRBJ1-1; TRBD1 is a possible D gene (5 bases). CDR1 is GTSNPN and CDR2 is SVGIG in the germline V gene (reference sequence). The V gene lost 2 bases and the J gene lost 2 bases, with 18 bases spanning the gap. This CDR3 region has 16 residues. CDR3 sequence reads: CAWSLLSVGGNTEAFF. DNA of the CDR3: TGTGCCTGGAGTCTTCTGTCCGTCGGGGGAAACACTGAAGCTTTCTTT.

There are a few counts of this clone. V gene TRBV2 combines with J gene TRBJ1-1; D remains ambiguous. Trimming took 5 bases from V and 0 from J, leaving 7 bases between them. CDR1 is SNHLY and CDR2 is FYNNEI in the germline V gene. CDR3 length equals 13 residues. Here the CDR3 reads CASSFSLNTEAFF. CDR3 coding DNA: TGTGCCAGCAGTTTCAGTTTGAACACTGAAGCTTTCTTT.

This chain links TRBV4-1 with TRBJ2-5; 12 bases line up with TRBD2. CDR3 length equals 17 residues. V lost 2 bases to trimming and J lost 1 base; unmatched junction nucleotides: 5. Germline-derived CDR1 and CDR2 are MGHRA and YSYEKL. In nucleotides, the CDR3 is TGCGCCAGCAGCCAACTACGGGGACTAGCGGGCCAAGAGACCCAGTACTTC. Residues: CASSQLRGLAGQETQYF.